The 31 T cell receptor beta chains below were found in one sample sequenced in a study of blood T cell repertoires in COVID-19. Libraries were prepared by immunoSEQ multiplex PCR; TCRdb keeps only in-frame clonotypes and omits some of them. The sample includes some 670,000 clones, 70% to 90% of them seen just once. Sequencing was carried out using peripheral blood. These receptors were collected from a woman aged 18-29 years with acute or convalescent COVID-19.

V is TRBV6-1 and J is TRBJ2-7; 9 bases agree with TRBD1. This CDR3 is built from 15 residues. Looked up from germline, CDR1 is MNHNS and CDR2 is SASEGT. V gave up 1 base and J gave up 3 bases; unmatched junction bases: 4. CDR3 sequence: CASSEGGQGNYEQYF. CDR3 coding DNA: TGTGCCAGCAGTGAAGGTGGACAGGGGAACTACGAGCAGTACTTC.

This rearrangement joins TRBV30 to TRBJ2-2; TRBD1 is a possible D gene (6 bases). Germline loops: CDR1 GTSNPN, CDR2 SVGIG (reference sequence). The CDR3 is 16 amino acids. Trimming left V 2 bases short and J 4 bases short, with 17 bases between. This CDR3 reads CAWSPGEIRLTGELFF. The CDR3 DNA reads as TGTGCCTGGAGTCCAGGGGAAATCCGTCTCACCGGGGAGCTGTTTTTT. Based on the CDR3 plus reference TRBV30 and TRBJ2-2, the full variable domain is SQTIHQWPATLVQPVGSPLSLECTVEGTSNPNLYWYRQAAGRGLQLLFYSVGIGQISSEVPQNLSASRPQDRQFILSSKKLLLSDSGFYLCAWSPGEIRLTGELFFGEGSRLTVL.

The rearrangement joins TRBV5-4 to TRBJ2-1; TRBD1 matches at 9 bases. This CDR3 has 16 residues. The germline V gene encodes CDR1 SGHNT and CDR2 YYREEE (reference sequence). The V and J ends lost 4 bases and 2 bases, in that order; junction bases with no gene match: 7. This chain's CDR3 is CASSPRQGETYNEQFF. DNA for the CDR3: TGTGCCAGCAGCCCCCGACAGGGGGAGACCTACAATGAGCAGTTCTTC.

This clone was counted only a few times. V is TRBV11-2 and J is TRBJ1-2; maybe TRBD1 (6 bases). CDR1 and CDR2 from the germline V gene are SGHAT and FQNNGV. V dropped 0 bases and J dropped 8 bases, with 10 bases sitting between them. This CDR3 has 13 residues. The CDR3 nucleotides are TGTGCCAGCAGCTTAGATCGAAGGGGGGGCTACACCTTC. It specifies CASSLDRRGGYTF.

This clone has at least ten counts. The CDR3 sequence: CASSEATSGGFEQFF. CDR3 nucleotide sequence: TGTGCCAGCAGTGAAGCGACTAGCGGGGGGTTTGAGCAGTTCTTC. The chain employs TRBV6-1 and TRBJ2-1; 13 bases match TRBD2. Germline CDR1 is MNHNS and CDR2 is SASEGT. There are 15 residues in the CDR3. V dropped 0 bases and J dropped 9; count of bases not matched to a gene: 2.

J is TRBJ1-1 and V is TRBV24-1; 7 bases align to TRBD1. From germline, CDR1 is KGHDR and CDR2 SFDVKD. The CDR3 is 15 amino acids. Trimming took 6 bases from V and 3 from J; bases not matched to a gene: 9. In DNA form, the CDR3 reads TGTGCCACCAGTTCAAACAGGGGCCTGTACACTGAAGCTTTCTTT. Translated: CATSSNRGLYTEAFF.

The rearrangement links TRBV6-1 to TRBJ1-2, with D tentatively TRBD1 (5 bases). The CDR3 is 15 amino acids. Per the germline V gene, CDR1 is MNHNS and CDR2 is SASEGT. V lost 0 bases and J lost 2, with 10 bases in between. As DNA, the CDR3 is TGTGCCAGCAGTGAAGCTGACAGAACAAACTATGGCTACACCTTC. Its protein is CASSEADRTNYGYTF.

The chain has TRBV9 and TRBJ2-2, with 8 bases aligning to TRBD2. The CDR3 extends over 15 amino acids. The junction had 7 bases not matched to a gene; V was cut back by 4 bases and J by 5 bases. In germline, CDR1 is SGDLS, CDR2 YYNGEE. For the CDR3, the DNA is TGTGCCAGCAGCTTTAGCGGGGTAGGGACCGGGGAGCTGTTTTTT. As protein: CASSFSGVGTGELFF.

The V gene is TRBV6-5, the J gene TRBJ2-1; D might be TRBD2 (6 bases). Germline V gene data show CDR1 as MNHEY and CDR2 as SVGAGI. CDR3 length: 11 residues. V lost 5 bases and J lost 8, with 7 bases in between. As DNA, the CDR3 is TGTGCCAGCAGTCGGGACTATGAGCAGTTCTTC. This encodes CASSRDYEQFF.

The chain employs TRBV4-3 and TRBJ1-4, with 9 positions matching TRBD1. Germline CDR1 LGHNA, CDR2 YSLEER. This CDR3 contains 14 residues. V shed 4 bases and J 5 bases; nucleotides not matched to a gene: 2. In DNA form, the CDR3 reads TGCGCCAGCAGCCCCGGACAGGGGAATGAAAAACTGTTTTTT. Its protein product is CASSPGQGNEKLFF.

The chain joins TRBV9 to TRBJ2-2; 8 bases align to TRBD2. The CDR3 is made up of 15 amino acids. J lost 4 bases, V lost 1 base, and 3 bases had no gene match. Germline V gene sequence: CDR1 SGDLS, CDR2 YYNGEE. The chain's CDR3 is CASSVTSGSTGELFF. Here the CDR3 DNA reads TGTGCCAGCAGCGTAACAAGCGGGAGCACCGGGGAGCTGTTTTTT.

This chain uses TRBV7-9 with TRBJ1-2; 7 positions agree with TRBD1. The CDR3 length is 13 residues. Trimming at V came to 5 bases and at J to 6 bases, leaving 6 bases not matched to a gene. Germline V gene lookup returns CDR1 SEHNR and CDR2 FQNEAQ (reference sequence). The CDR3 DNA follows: TGTGCCAGCAGCCCCAGGGGGGTTGATGGCTACACCTTC. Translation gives CASSPRGVDGYTF. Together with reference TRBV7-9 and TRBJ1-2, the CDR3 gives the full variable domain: DTGVSQNPRHKITKRGQNVTFRCDPISEHNRLYWYRQTLGQGPEFLTYFQNEAQLEKSRLLSDRFSAERPKGSFSTLEIQRTEQGDSAMYLCASSPRGVDGYTFGSGTRLTVV.

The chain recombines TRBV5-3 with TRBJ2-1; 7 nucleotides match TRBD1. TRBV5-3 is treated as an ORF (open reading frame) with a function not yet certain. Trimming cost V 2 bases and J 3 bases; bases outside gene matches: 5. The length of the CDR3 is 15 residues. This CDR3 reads CARSFGQANYNEQFF. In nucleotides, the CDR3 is TGTGCCAGAAGCTTTGGACAGGCAAACTACAATGAGCAGTTCTTC.

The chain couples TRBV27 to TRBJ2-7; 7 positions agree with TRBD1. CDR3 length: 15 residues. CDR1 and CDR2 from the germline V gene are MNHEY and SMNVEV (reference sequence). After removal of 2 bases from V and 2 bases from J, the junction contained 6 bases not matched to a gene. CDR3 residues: CASSLIGGLAYEQYF. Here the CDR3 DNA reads TGTGCCAGCAGTTTAATAGGGGGCTTAGCCTACGAGCAGTACTTC.

The CDR3 sequence is CASSFGEWYTEAFF. Here the CDR3 DNA reads TGTGCCAGCAGTTTCGGGGAATGGTACACTGAAGCTTTCTTT. The rearrangement joins TRBV2 to TRBJ1-1; D remains unclear. V lost 5 bases and J 3 bases, leaving 13 bases between the germline ends. The CDR3 is 14 amino acids. CDR1 SNHLY and CDR2 FYNNEI come from the germline V gene.

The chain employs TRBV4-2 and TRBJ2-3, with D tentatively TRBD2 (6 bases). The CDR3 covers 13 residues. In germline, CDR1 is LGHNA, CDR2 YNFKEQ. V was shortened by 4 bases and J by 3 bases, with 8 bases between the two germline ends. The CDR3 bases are TGTGCCAGCAGCCCCCGGGGGACAGATACGCAGTATTTT. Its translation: CASSPRGTDTQYF.

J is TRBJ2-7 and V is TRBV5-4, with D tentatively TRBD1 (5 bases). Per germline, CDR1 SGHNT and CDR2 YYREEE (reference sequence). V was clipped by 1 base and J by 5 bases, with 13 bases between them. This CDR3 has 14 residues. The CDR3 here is CASSLRRGRNEQYF. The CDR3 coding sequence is TGTGCCAGCAGCTTGCGTAGGGGAAGGAACGAGCAGTACTTC.

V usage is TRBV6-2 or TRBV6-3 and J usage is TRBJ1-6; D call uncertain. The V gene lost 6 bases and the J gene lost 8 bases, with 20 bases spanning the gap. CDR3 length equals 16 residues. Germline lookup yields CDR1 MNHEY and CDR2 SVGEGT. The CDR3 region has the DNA TGTGCCAGCAGCGCGGGGAGTAAGGAGTACGATTCACCCCTCCACTTT. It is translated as CASSAGSKEYDSPLHF.

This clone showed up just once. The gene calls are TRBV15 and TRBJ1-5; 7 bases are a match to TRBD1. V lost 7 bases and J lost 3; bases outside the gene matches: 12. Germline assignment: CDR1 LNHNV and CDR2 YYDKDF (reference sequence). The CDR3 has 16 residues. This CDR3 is CATTRIDRAFNQPQHF. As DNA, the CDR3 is TGTGCCACCACTCGTATAGACAGGGCGTTCAATCAGCCCCAGCATTTT.

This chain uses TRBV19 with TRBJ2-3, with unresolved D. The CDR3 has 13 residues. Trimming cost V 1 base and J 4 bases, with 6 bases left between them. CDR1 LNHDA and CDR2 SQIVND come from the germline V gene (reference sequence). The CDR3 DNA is TGTGCCAGTAGTATAGGAGCGCCAGATACGCAGTATTTT. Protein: CASSIGAPDTQYF.

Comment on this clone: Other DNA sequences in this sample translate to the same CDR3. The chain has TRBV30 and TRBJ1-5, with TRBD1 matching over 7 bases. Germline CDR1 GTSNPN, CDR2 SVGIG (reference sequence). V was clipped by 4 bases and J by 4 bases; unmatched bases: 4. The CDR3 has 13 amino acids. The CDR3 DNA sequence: TGTGCCTGGACGACAGGGCCTAATCAGCCCCAGCATTTT. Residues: CAWTTGPNQPQHF.

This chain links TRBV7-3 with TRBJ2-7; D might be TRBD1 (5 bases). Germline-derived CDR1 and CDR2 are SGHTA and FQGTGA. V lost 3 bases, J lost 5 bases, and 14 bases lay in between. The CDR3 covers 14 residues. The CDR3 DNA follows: TGTGCCAGCAGCTTCTATCCAGGGTTCGACGAGCAGTACTTC. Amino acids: CASSFYPGFDEQYF.

Written as DNA, the CDR3 is TGTGCCAGCAATCGGGACACCCAACAGGAAGCTTTCTTT. This translates into CASNRDTQQEAFF. The chain recombines TRBV2 with TRBJ1-1; weak D call: TRBD1 (6 bases). The CDR3 spans 13 residues. In germline, CDR1 is SNHLY, CDR2 FYNNEI. V shed 7 bases and J shed 8 bases, with 17 bases lying between them.

The CDR3 DNA reads as TGTGCCAGTATCCGGAGTCAAGGACAGCTTAGCAATCAGCCCCAGCATTTT. Translation gives CASIRSQGQLSNQPQHF. V gene TRBV19 combines with J gene TRBJ1-5; maybe TRBD1 (6 bases). The ends were cut back, 7 bases at V and 0 bases at J, with 19 bases in the middle. Germline V gene lookup returns CDR1 LNHDA and CDR2 SQIVND (reference sequence). CDR3 length: 17 amino acids.

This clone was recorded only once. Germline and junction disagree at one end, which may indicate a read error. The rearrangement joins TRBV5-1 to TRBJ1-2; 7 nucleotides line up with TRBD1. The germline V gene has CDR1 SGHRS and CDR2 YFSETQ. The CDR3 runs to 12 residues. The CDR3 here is CASGNLDRIVAF. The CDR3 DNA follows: TGCGCCAGCGGGAACCTGGACAGGATAGTAGCATTC.

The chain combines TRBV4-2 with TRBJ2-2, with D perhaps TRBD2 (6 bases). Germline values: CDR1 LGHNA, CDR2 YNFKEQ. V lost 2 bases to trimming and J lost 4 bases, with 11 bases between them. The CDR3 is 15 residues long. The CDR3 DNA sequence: TGTGCCAGCAGCCAATTGGGGGAGGCCACCGGGGAGCTGTTTTTT. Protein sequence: CASSQLGEATGELFF.

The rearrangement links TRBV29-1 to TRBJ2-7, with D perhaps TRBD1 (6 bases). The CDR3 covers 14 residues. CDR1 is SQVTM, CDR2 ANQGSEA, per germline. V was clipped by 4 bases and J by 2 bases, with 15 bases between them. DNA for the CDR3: TGCAGCGTTGCTGGGGACATCTTTCCCTACGAGCAGTACTTC. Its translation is CSVAGDIFPYEQYF.

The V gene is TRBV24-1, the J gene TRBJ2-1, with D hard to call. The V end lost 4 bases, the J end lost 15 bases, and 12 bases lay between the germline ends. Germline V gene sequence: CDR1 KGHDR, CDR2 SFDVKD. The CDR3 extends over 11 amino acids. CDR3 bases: TGTGCCACCAGTGAGTCCAGCCGACTGTTCTTC. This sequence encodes CATSESSRLFF.

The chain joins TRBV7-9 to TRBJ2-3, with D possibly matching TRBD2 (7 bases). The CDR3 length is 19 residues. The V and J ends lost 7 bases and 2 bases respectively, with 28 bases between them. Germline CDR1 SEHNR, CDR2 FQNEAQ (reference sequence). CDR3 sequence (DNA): TGTGCCAGCACCCGCAGAGGAAAGTGGGGGGGCGACCTCACAGATACGCAGTATTTT. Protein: CASTRRGKWGGDLTDTQYF.

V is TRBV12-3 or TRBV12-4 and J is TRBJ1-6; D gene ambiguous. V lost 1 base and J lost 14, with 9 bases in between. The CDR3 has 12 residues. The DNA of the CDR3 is TGTGCCAGCAGTTTAGGGCAGATGGCCCTCCACTTT. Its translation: CASSLGQMALHF.

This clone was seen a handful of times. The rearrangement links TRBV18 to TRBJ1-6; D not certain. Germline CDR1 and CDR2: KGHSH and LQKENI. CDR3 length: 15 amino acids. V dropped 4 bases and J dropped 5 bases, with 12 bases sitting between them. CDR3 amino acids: CASSQGGPDNSPLHF. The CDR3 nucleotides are TGTGCCAGCTCACAGGGAGGGCCAGATAATTCACCCCTCCACTTT.